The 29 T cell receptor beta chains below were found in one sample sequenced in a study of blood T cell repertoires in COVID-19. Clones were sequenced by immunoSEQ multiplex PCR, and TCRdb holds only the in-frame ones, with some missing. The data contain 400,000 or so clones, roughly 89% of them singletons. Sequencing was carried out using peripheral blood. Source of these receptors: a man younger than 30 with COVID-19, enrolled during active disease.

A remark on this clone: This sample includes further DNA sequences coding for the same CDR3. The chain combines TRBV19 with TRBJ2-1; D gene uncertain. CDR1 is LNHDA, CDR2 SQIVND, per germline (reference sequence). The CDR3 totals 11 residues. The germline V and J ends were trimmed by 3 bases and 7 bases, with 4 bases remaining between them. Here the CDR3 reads CASSILNEQFF. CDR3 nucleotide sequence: TGTGCCAGTAGTATCTTGAATGAGCAGTTCTTC.

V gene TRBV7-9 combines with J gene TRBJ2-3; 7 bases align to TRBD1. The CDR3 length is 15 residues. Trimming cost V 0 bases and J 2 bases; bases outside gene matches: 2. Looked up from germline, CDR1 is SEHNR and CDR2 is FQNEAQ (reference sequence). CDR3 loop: CASSLAGGPTDTQYF. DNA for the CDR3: TGTGCCAGCAGCTTAGCAGGGGGCCCCACAGATACGCAGTATTTT. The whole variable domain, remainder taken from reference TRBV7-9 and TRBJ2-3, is DTGVSQNPRHKITKRGQNVTFRCDPISEHNRLYWYRQTLGQGPEFLTYFQNEAQLEKSRLLSDRFSAERPKGSFSTLEIQRTEQGDSAMYLCASSLAGGPTDTQYFGPGTRLTVL.

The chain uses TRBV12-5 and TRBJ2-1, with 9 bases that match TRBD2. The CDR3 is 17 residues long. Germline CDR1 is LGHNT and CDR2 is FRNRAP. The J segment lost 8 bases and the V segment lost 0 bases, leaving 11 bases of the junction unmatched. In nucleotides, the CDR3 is TGTGCTAGTGGTTTGGTACTTCACCTAGCGGGAAGGGATGAGCAGTTCTTC. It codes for CASGLVLHLAGRDEQFF. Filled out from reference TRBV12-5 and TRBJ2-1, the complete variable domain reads DARVTQTPRHKVTEMGQEVTMRCQPILGHNTVFWYRQTMMQGLELLAYFRNRAPLDDSGMPKDRFSAEMPDATLATLKIQPSEPRDSAVYFCASGLVLHLAGRDEQFFGPGTRLTVL.

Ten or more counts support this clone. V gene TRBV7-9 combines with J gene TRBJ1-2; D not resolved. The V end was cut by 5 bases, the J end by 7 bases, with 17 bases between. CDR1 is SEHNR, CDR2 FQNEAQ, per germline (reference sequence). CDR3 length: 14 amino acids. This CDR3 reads CASSIPRAGPGYTF. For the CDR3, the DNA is TGTGCCAGCAGCATACCGAGGGCCGGCCCTGGCTACACCTTC.

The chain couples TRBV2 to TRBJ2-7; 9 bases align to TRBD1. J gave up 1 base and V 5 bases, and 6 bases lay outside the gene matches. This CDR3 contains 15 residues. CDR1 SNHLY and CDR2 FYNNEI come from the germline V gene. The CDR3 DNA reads TGTGCCAGCAGTACCGACAGGGGGGGTTCCTACGAGCAGTACTTC. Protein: CASSTDRGGSYEQYF.

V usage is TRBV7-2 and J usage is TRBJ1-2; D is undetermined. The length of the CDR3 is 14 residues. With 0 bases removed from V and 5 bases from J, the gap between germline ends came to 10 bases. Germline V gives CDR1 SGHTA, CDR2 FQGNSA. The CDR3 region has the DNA TGTGCCAGCAGCTTAGCAACGGGAGATTATGGCTACACCTTC. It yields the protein CASSLATGDYGYTF.

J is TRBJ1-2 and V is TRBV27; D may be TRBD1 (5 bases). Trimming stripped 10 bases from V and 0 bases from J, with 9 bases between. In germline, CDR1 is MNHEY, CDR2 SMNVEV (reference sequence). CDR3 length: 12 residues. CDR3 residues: CATQGSNYGYTF. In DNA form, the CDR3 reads TGTGCCACCCAGGGATCTAACTATGGCTACACCTTC.

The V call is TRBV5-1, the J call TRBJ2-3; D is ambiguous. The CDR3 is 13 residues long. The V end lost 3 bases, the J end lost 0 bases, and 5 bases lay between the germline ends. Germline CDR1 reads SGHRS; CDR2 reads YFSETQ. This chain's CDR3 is CASSYTSTDTQYF. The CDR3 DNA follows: TGCGCCAGCAGCTATACTAGCACAGATACGCAGTATTTT.

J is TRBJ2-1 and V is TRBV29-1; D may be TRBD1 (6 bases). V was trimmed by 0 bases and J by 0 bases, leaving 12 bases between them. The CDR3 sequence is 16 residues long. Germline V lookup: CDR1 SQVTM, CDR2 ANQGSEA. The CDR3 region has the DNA TGCAGCGTTGAAGAAGGGGGTGGAAGCTCCTACAATGAGCAGTTCTTC. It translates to CSVEEGGGSSYNEQFF.

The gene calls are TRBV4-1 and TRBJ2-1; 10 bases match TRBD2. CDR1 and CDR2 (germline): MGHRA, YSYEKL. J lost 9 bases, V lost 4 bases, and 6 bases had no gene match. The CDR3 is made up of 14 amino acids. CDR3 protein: CASSPGLASGEQFF. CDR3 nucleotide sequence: TGCGCCAGCAGCCCGGGACTAGCGTCCGGTGAGCAGTTCTTC.

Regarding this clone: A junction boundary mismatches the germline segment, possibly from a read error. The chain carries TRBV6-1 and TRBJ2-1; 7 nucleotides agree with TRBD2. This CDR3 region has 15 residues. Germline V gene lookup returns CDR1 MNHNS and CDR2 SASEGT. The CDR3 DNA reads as TGTGCCAGCAGTCTACTAGCGCCTACCTACATTGAGCAGTTCTTC. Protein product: CASSLLAPTYIEQFF.

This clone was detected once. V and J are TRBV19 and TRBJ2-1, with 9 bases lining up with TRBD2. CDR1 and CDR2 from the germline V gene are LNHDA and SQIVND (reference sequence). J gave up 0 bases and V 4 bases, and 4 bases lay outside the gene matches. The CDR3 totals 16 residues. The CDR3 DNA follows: TGTGCCAGTAGTAGAACTAGCGGGCCCTCCTACAATGAGCAGTTCTTC. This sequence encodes CASSRTSGPSYNEQFF.

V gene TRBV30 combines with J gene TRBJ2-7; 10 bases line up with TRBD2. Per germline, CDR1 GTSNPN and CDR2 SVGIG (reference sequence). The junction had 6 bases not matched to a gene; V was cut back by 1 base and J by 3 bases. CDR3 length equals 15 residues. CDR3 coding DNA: TGTGCCTGGAGTGGGGAGACTAGCGGGTACTACGAGCAGTACTTC. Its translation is CAWSGETSGYYEQYF.

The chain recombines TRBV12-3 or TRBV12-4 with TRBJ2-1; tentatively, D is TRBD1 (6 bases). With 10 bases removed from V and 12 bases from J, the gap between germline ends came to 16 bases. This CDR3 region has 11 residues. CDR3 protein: CATSSGAVQFF. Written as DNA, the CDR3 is TGTGCCACCTCCTCAGGGGCAGTGCAGTTCTTC.

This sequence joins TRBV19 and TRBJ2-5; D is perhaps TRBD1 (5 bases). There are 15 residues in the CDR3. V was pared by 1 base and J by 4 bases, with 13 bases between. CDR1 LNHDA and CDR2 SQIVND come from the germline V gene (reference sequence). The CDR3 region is CASSIGPGFGETQYF. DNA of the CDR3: TGTGCCAGTAGTATAGGCCCAGGGTTTGGAGAGACCCAGTACTTC.

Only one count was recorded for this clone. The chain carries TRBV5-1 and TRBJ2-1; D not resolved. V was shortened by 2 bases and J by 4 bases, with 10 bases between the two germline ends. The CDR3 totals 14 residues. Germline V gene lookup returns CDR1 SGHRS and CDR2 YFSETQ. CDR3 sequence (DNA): TGCGCCAGCAGCTTTTATACAGAGTACAATGAGCAGTTCTTC. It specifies CASSFYTEYNEQFF.

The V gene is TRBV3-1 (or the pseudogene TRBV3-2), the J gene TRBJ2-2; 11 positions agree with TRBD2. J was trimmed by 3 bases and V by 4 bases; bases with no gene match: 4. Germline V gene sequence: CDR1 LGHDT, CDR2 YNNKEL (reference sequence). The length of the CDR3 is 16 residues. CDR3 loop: CASSLAGGKHTGELFF. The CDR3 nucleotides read TGTGCCAGCAGCCTAGCGGGAGGGAAGCACACCGGGGAGCTGTTTTTT.

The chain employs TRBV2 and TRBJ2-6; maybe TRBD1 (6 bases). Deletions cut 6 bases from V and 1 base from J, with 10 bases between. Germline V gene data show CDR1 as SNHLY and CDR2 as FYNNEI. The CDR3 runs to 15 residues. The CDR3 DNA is TGTGCCAGCAGCCAAGGGGGTTCTGGGGCCAACGTCCTGACTTTC. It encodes CASSQGGSGANVLTF. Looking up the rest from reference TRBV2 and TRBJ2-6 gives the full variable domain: EPEVTQTPSHQVTQMGQEVILRCVPISNHLYFYWYRQILGQKVEFLVSFYNNEISEKSEIFDDQFSVERPDGSNFTLKIRSTKLEDSAMYFCASSQGGSGANVLTFGAGSRLTVL.

The CDR3 is CASSWGRQGGQPQHF. The CDR3 bases are TGTGCCAGCAGCTGGGGAAGACAGGGAGGTCAGCCCCAGCATTTT. The chain couples TRBV5-6 to TRBJ1-5, with TRBD1 matching 7 bases. The CDR3 is made up of 15 amino acids. In germline, CDR1 is SGHDT, CDR2 YYEEEE. The trim removed 3 bases at V and 6 bases at J, leaving 9 bases unmatched.

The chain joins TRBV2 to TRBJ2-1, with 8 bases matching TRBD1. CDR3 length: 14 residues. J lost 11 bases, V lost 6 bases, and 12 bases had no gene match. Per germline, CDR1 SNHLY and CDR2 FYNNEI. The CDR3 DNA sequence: TGTGCCAGCAGAGCCATGGACAGGGAACCCAAGCAGTTCTTC. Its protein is CASRAMDREPKQFF.

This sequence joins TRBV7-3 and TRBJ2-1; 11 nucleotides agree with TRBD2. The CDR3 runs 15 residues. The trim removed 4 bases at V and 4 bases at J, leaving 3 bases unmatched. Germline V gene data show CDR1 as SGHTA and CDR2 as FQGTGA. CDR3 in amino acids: CASSSGLAVYNEQFF. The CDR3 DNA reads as TGTGCCAGCAGCTCGGGACTAGCGGTTTACAATGAGCAGTTCTTC.

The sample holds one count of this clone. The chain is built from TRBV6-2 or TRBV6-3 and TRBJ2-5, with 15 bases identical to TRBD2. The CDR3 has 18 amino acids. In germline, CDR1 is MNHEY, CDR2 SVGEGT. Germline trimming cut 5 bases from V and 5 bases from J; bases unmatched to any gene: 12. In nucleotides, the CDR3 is TGTGCCAGCAGTGAGCGACGGACTAGCGGGAGGGTCGCGGAGACCCAGTACTTC. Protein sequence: CASSERRTSGRVAETQYF.

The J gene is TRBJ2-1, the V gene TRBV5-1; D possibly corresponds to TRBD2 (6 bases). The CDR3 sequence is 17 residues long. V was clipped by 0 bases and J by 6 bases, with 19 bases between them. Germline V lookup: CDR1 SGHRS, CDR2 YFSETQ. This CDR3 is CASSLGPLRGNGNEQFF. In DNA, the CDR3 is TGCGCCAGCAGCTTGGGGCCACTGCGGGGAAATGGCAATGAGCAGTTCTTC.

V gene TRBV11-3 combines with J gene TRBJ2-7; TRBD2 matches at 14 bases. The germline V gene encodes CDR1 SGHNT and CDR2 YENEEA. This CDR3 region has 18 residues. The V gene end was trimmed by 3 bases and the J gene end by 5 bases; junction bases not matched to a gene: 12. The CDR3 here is CASSFGLAGGVRGHEQYF. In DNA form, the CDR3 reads TGTGCCAGCAGCTTCGGACTAGCGGGAGGAGTTAGAGGCCACGAGCAGTACTTC. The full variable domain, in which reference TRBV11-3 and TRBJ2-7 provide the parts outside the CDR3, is EAGVVQSPRYKIIEKKQPVAFWCNPISGHNTLYWYLQNLGQGPELLIRYENEEAVDDSQLPKDRFSAERLKGVDSTLKIQPAELGDSAVYLCASSFGLAGGVRGHEQYFGPGTRLTVT.

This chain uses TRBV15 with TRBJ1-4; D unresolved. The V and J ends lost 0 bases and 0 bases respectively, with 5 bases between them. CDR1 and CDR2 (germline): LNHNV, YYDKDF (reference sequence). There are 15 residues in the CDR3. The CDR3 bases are TGTGCCACCAGCAGAGAGCCAGCAACTAATGAAAAACTGTTTTTT. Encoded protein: CATSREPATNEKLFF.

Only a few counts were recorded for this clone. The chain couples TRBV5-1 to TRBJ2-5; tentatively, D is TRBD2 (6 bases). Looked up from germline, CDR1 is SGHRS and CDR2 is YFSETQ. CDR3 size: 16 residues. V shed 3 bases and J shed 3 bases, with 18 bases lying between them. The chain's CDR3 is CASSSSIGTEKETQYF. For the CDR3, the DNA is TGCGCCAGCAGCTCTTCCATCGGGACTGAAAAAGAGACCCAGTACTTC.

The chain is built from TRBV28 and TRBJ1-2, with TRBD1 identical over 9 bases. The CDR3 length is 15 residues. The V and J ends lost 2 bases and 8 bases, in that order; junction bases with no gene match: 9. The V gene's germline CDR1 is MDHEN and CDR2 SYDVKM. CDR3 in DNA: TGTGCCAGCAGTTTACCGGGACAGGGTATTTACGGCTACACCTTC. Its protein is CASSLPGQGIYGYTF.

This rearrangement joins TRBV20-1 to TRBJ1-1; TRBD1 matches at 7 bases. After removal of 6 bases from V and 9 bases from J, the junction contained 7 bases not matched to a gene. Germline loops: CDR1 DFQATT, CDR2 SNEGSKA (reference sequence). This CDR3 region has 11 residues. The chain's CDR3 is CSASRQGQAFF. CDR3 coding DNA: TGCAGTGCGAGTCGACAGGGACAAGCTTTCTTT.

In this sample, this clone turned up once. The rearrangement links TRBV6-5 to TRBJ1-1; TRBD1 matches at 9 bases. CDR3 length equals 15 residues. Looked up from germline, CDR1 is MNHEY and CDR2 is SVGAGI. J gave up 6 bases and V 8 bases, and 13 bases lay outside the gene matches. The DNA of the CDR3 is TGTGCCAGCCGAAAGGGGGACAGGGAAGGGTCTGAAGCTTTCTTT. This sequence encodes CASRKGDREGSEAFF.